This T cell receptor (beta chain) was profiled in a study of shared clonotypes between healthy human individuals. Points from the study as a whole: It was observed that roughly 5% of naive CD4 clonotypes were shared across several donors. In having few donors, the study represented limited genetic and exposure-history diversity.

Measured with immunoSEQ multiplex PCR; TCRdb has only the in-frame clones, and not every one. The sample lists roughly 2.2 million clones, approximately 93% seen once, with 0.39% in the top ten. Worth noting for this clone: Antigen unknown.

CDR1 and CDR2 from the germline V gene are SEHNR and FQNEAQ (reference sequence). Germline trimming cut 5 bases from V and 7 bases from J; bases unmatched to any gene: 13. The CDR3 is 16 residues long. Subsets obtained from CD4+ cells comprised CD45RA+ naive and CD45RA-negative memory cells. The J gene is TRBJ2-1, the V gene TRBV7-9; 8 bases fit TRBD1. Sequencing was performed on naive CD4+ T cells from PBMCs. The subset is: CD45RA+ positively selected. The TCR comes from a man between 18 and 29 years old in good health. Some clones in this sample may be carry-over from other donors' samples. CDR3 loop: CASSPDRGGWVNEQFF. The CDR3 DNA reads as TGTGCCAGCAGCCCCGACAGGGGCGGTTGGGTGAATGAGCAGTTCTTC.